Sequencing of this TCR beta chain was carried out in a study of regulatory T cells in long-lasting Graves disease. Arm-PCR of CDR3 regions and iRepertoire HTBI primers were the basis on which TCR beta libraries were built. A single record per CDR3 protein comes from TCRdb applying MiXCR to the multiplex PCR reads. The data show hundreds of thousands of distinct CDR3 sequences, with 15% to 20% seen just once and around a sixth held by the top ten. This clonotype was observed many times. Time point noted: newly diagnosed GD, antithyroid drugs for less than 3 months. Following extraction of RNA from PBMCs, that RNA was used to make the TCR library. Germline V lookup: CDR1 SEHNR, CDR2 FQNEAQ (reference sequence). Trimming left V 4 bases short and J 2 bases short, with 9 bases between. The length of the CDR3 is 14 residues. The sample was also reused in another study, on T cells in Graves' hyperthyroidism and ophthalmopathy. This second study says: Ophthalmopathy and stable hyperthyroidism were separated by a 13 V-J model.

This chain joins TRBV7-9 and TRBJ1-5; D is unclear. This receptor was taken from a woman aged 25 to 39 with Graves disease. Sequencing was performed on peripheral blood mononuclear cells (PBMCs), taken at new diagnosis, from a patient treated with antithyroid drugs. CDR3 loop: CASSSAGGNQPQHF. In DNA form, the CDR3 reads TGTGCCAGCAGCTCTGCTGGGGGCAATCAGCCCCAGCATTTT.